The next 25 T cell receptor beta chains were all read from a single sample in a study of cytomegalovirus exposure and HLA in healthy donors. The PCR employed 60 Vbeta primers together with 13 Jbeta primers. Here immunoSEQ multiplex PCR was the method, and the copy in TCRdb shows in-frame clones only, minus some. Among more than 150,000 clones listed, 79% were seen once. Material for sequencing was PBMCs. All receptors derive from a girl aged 5-17 years in good health and CMV-seropositive.

This chain connects TRBV5-1 to TRBJ1-4; no clear D. The germline CDR1 and CDR2 sequences are SGHRS and YFSETQ. V lost 2 bases to trimming and J lost 8 bases, with 16 bases between them. This CDR3 contains 15 residues. The CDR3 DNA sequence: TGCGCCAGCAGCTTCCGAGCGGCGTCCGGGGAAAAACTGTTTTTT. It codes for CASSFRAASGEKLFF.

This clone was counted only a few times. The V and J genes are TRBV10-1 and TRBJ1-1, with a tentative D call TRBD1 (6 bases). The germline V and J ends were trimmed by 0 bases and 5 bases, with 10 bases remaining between them. The length of the CDR3 is 14 residues. Germline CDR1 WNHNN, CDR2 SYGVQD (reference sequence). Here the CDR3 DNA reads TGCGCCAGCAGTGAGTCGCAGGGGTGGACTGAAGCTTTCTTT. It translates to CASSESQGWTEAFF.

This chain joins TRBV11-2 and TRBJ2-3, with 10 nucleotides matching TRBD2. The J segment lost 6 bases and the V segment lost 6 bases, leaving 15 bases of the junction unmatched. The CDR3 totals 17 residues. Germline values: CDR1 SGHAT, CDR2 FQNNGV. In nucleotides, the CDR3 is TGTGCCAGCAGATCGTTGGTGGGAGCGGGGGGGCGGGATACGCAGTATTTT. Encoded protein: CASRSLVGAGGRDTQYF.

The chain combines TRBV6-6 with TRBJ2-4, with 7 bases matching TRBD2. Per the germline V gene, CDR1 is MNHNY and CDR2 is SVGAGI (reference sequence). The CDR3 has 15 residues. V dropped 6 bases and J dropped 3; count of bases not matched to a gene: 8. CDR3: CASSAVPGGKNIQYF. In DNA, the CDR3 is TGTGCCAGCAGCGCTGTCCCGGGGGGCAAAAACATTCAGTACTTC.

The V call is TRBV10-2, the J call TRBJ2-2; D is possibly TRBD1 (6 bases). V was shortened by 8 bases and J by 1 base, with 14 bases between the two germline ends. Germline V gives CDR1 WSHSY, CDR2 SAAADI. CDR3 length equals 15 residues. The CDR3, as DNA: TGCGCCAGCTCGAAGACAGGAAAGAACACCGGGGAGCTGTTTTTT. This encodes CASSKTGKNTGELFF.

This chain connects TRBV11-2 to TRBJ2-5; 11 nucleotides align to TRBD2. V dropped 8 bases and J dropped 5; count of bases not matched to a gene: 10. CDR1 and CDR2 from the germline V gene are SGHAT and FQNNGV. The CDR3 sequence is 15 residues long. CDR3 protein: CASAAFLAGGETQYF. The CDR3 DNA reads as TGTGCCAGCGCCGCCTTTTTAGCGGGAGGGGAGACCCAGTACTTC.

The chain links TRBV4-1 to TRBJ2-7; 9 bases are shared with TRBD1. Losses at the gene ends were 0 bases for V and 3 bases for J; bases not matched to a gene: 9. This CDR3 contains 17 residues. Germline V gives CDR1 MGHRA, CDR2 YSYEKL. CDR3 region: CASSQDYETGGFYEQYF. The CDR3 bases are TGCGCCAGCAGCCAAGATTATGAGACAGGGGGGTTCTACGAGCAGTACTTC.

The J gene is TRBJ2-7, the V gene TRBV5-1; TRBD1 matches 9 bases. This CDR3 contains 14 residues. Germline V gene data show CDR1 as SGHRS and CDR2 as YFSETQ. V trimming: 0 bases; J trimming: 6 bases; junction bases outside the gene matches: 4. CDR3 region: CASSLGQGGREQYF. DNA of the CDR3: TGCGCCAGCAGCTTGGGACAGGGGGGGCGCGAGCAGTACTTC.

This sequence joins TRBV6-1 and TRBJ1-4, with D perhaps matching TRBD1 (5 bases). Germline-derived CDR1 and CDR2 are MNHNS and SASEGT. V gave up 2 bases and J gave up 0 bases, with 16 bases separating them. The CDR3 sequence is 18 residues long. The CDR3 is CASSEWDGLVATNEKLFF. CDR3 nucleotide sequence: TGTGCCAGCAGTGAATGGGACGGACTAGTTGCAACTAATGAAAAACTGTTTTTT.

The genes are TRBV10-3 and TRBJ1-1; a weak D match, TRBD1 (5 bases). Germline CDR1 and CDR2: ENHRY and SYGVKD. Trimming removed 9 bases from V and 0 bases from J, with 8 bases in between. This CDR3 has 12 residues. DNA of the CDR3: TGTGCCATAGGGGAGGTGAACACTGAAGCTTTCTTT. Its translation: CAIGEVNTEAFF.

This chain connects TRBV6-6 to TRBJ2-5; 8 bases line up with TRBD2. The V gene end was trimmed by 3 bases and the J gene end by 0 bases; junction bases not matched to a gene: 6. The CDR3 totals 16 residues. CDR1 MNHNY and CDR2 SVGAGI come from the germline V gene (reference sequence). This CDR3 is CASSYLLAANQETQYF. The CDR3, as DNA: TGTGCCAGCAGTTATTTACTAGCGGCGAACCAAGAGACCCAGTACTTC.

The V and J genes are TRBV11-2 and TRBJ1-6, with D perhaps TRBD1 (5 bases). The V end lost 2 bases, the J end lost 4 bases, and 12 bases lay between the germline ends. The germline V gene has CDR1 SGHAT and CDR2 FQNNGV. CDR3 length: 16 residues. CDR3 loop: CASSLQRQPYNSPLHF. Here the CDR3 DNA reads TGTGCCAGCAGCTTACAACGACAGCCGTATAATTCACCCCTCCACTTT.

This clone was seen more than once but under ten times. This chain connects TRBV6-1 to TRBJ2-7; D may be TRBD2 (5 bases). Germline V lookup: CDR1 MNHNS, CDR2 SASEGT. This CDR3 contains 13 residues. Trimming left V 5 bases short and J 2 bases short, with 10 bases between. The CDR3 here is CASSSGSTYEQYF. CDR3 nucleotides: TGTGCCAGCAGTAGCGGTTCTACCTACGAGCAGTACTTC.

This chain joins TRBV6-5 and TRBJ2-2, with D possibly TRBD2 on 5 matching bases. The V end lost 6 bases, the J end lost 0 bases, and 8 bases lay between the germline ends. Germline CDR1 MNHEY, CDR2 SVGAGI. CDR3 length: 14 amino acids. CDR3 region: CASRELANTGELFF. The DNA for the CDR3 is TGTGCCAGCAGGGAACTAGCGAACACCGGGGAGCTGTTTTTT.

This clone was observed once. The V call is TRBV5-1, the J call TRBJ1-3; tentatively, D is TRBD1 (6 bases). Germline values: CDR1 SGHRS, CDR2 YFSETQ. CDR3 length: 14 residues. The V and J ends lost 0 bases and 4 bases respectively, with 8 bases between them. The CDR3 DNA reads TGCGCCAGCAGCTTGGCGACAGGAGGAAACACCATATATTTT. Amino acid sequence: CASSLATGGNTIYF.

The chain is built from TRBV2 and TRBJ2-2, with 10 bases that match TRBD1. The germline gives CDR1 SNHLY, CDR2 FYNNEI. The CDR3 has 15 amino acids. After removal of 4 bases from V and 4 bases from J, the junction contained 3 bases not matched to a gene. As DNA, the CDR3 is TGTGCCAGCAGTGTGACAGGGGGCCTCACCGGGGAGCTGTTTTTT. It encodes CASSVTGGLTGELFF.

This sequence joins TRBV6-5 and TRBJ1-6; the D is unclear. CDR1 is MNHEY and CDR2 is SVGAGI in the germline V gene. The V gene lost 5 bases and the J gene lost 5 bases, with 10 bases spanning the gap. The length of the CDR3 is 14 residues. The CDR3 reads CASSNEGNNSPLHF. The CDR3 nucleotides are TGTGCCAGCAGTAATGAGGGAAATAATTCACCCCTCCACTTT.

V and J are TRBV11-3 and TRBJ2-3; TRBD1 aligns across 10 bases. There are 16 residues in the CDR3. Germline assignment: CDR1 SGHNT and CDR2 YENEEA. V dropped 3 bases and J dropped 4; count of bases not matched to a gene: 7. The CDR3 bases are TGTGCCAGCAGCTTGGGGACAGGGGTTTTGGCAGATACGCAGTATTTT. Its translation: CASSLGTGVLADTQYF.

The J gene is TRBJ2-6, the V gene TRBV19; the D gene is possibly TRBD1 (5 bases). Germline V gives CDR1 LNHDA, CDR2 SQIVND (reference sequence). Trimming pared 8 bases from V and 0 bases from J, leaving 14 bases between. The CDR3 contains 16 residues. CDR3 sequence: CASAPTAVSGANVLTF. In DNA, the CDR3 is TGTGCCAGTGCGCCGACAGCCGTCTCTGGGGCCAACGTCCTGACTTTC.

The chain recombines TRBV29-1 with TRBJ1-1; 7 bases match TRBD1. The CDR3 consists of 13 residues. The germline CDR1 and CDR2 sequences are SQVTM and ANQGSEA. The ends lost 6 bases at V and 4 bases at J; junction bases unmatched: 8. CDR3 residues: CSVLRTGGTEAFF. CDR3 coding DNA: TGCAGCGTCCTGCGGACAGGCGGCACTGAAGCTTTCTTT.

The chain links TRBV27 to TRBJ2-7, with 9 bases identical to TRBD1. V was clipped by 5 bases and J by 1 base; unmatched bases: 6. The germline V gene encodes CDR1 MNHEY and CDR2 SMNVEV (reference sequence). This CDR3 is built from 15 residues. CDR3 loop: CASSITGGGSYEQYF. The CDR3 bases are TGTGCCAGCAGTATCACAGGGGGCGGTTCCTACGAGCAGTACTTC.

V usage is TRBV6-5 and J usage is TRBJ2-1; TRBD2 matches at 7 bases. Trimming removed 0 bases from V and 10 bases from J; junction bases left unmatched: 3. The CDR3 spans 13 residues. The germline V gene has CDR1 MNHEY and CDR2 SVGAGI. In DNA, the CDR3 is TGTGCCAGCAGTTACTCTTCAGCGGGGGAGCAGTTCTTC. Its protein product is CASSYSSAGEQFF.

The chain uses TRBV5-6 and TRBJ2-1; perhaps TRBD1 as D (6 bases). The V end was cut by 2 bases, the J end by 2 bases, with 11 bases between. Germline V gene sequence: CDR1 SGHDT, CDR2 YYEEEE. The CDR3 spans 15 residues. The DNA for the CDR3 is TGTGCCAGCAGCTTCGGCCAGGGGACCTACAATGAGCAGTTCTTC. Encoded protein: CASSFGQGTYNEQFF.

The chain recombines TRBV5-5 with TRBJ1-3, with 7 positions matching TRBD1. J was trimmed by 0 bases and V by 2 bases; bases with no gene match: 8. Germline loops: CDR1 SGHKS, CDR2 YYEKEE (reference sequence). The CDR3 consists of 17 residues. CDR3 region: CASSLAHGTASGNTIYF. Written as DNA, the CDR3 is TGTGCCAGCAGCTTAGCCCACGGGACAGCCTCTGGAAACACCATATATTTT. Looking up the rest from reference TRBV5-5 and TRBJ1-3 gives the full variable domain: DAGVTQSPTHLIKTRGQQVTLRCSPISGHKSVSWYQQVLGQGPQFIFQYYEKEERGRGNFPDRFSARQFPNYSSELNVNALLLGDSALYLCASSLAHGTASGNTIYFGEGSWLTVV.

This clone was seen more than once but under ten times. The V and J genes are TRBV7-9 and TRBJ2-3; perhaps TRBD1 as D (5 bases). From germline, CDR1 is SEHNR and CDR2 FQNEAQ (reference sequence). This CDR3 is 14 amino acids long. V was cut by 6 bases and J by 2 bases, with 12 bases left in between. The CDR3 sequence is CASRFRGVTDTQYF. In DNA form, the CDR3 reads TGTGCCAGCAGATTTAGGGGTGTCACAGATACGCAGTATTTT.